This TCR beta chain appears in the sequencing data of a study of shared clonotypes between healthy human individuals. A deep-level run was used for the assay. In the authors' methods: Junction-only immunoSEQ data arrived without quality scores, meaning filtering differed. Profiling relied on immunoSEQ multiplex PCR, and the TCRdb table lists in-frame clones only, not all of them. V, J and clone size were drawn from that table, and D and trimming were deduced from the DNA. The repertoire holds some 470,000 clones, with over 65% as singletons. The J segment lost 8 bases and the V segment lost 5 bases, leaving 11 bases of the junction unmatched. There are 16 residues in the CDR3. CDR1 is SGHTA and CDR2 is FQGTGA in the germline V gene.

The receptor comes from a woman between 35 and 50 years old in good health. Some clones in this sample may be carry-over from other donors' samples. Source material: PBMCs. This rearrangement joins TRBV7-3 to TRBJ2-3; 12 bases are shared with TRBD2. CDR3 sequence reads: CASSPTASGGASTQYF. The CDR3 DNA sequence: TGTGCCAGCAGCCCAACTGCTAGCGGGGGGGCAAGTACGCAGTATTTT.